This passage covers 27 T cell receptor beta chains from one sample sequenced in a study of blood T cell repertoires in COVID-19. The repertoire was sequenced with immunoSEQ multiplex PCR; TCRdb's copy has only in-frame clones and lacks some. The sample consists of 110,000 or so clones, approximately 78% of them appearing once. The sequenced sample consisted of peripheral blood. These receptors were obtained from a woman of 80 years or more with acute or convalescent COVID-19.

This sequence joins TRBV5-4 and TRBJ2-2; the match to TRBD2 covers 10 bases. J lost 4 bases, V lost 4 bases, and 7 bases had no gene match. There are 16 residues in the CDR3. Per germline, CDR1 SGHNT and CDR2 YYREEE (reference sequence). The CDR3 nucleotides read TGTGCCAGCAGCCCGCGGGCTAGCGGGGGCACCGGGGAGCTGTTTTTT. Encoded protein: CASSPRASGGTGELFF.

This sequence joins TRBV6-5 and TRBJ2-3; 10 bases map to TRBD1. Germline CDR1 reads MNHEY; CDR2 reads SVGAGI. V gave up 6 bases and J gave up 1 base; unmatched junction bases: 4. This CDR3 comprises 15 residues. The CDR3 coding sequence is TGTGCCAGCAGGAGAGGGACAGGGGGCACAGATACGCAGTATTTT. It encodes CASRRGTGGTDTQYF.

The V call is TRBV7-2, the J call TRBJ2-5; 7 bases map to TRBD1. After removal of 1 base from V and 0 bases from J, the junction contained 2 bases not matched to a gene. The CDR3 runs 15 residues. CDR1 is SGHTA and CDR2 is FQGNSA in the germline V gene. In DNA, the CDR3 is TGTGCCAGCAGCTTAGGGGGACAGAACCAAGAGACCCAGTACTTC. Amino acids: CASSLGGQNQETQYF.

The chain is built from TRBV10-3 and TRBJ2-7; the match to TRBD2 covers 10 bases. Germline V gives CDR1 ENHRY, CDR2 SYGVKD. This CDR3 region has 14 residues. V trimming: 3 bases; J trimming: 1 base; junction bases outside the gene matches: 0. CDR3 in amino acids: CAISELAGSYEQYF. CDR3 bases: TGTGCCATCAGTGAACTAGCGGGATCCTACGAGCAGTACTTC.

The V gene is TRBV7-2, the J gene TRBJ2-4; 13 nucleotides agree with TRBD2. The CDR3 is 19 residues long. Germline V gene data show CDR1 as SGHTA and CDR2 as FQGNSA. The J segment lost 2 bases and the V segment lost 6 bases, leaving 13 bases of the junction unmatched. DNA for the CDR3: TGTGCCAGCAGGTCAGGGGCACTAGCGGGAGGGCCTTCCAAAAACATTCAGTACTTC. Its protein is CASRSGALAGGPSKNIQYF.

The CDR3 loop reads CASSPQGQTGELFF. CDR3 sequence (DNA): TGTGCCAGCAGCCCTCAGGGACAGACCGGGGAGCTGTTTTTT. The chain carries TRBV16 and TRBJ2-2; 7 nucleotides agree with TRBD1. Per the germline V gene, CDR1 is KGHSY and CDR2 is FQNENV. V gave up 4 bases and J gave up 5 bases; unmatched junction bases: 4. The CDR3 sequence is 14 residues long.

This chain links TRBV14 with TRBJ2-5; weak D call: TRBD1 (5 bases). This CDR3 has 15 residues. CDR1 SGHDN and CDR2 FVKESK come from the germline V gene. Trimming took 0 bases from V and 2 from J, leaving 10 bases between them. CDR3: CASSQDRGRQETQYF. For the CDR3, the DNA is TGTGCCAGCAGCCAAGATAGGGGCAGACAAGAGACCCAGTACTTC. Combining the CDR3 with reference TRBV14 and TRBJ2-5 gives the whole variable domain EAGVTQFPSHSVIEKGQTVTLRCDPISGHDNLYWYRRVMGKEIKFLLHFVKESKQDESGMPNNRFLAERTGGTYSTLKVQPAELEDSGVYFCASSQDRGRQETQYFGPGTRLLVL.

CDR3: CARGTVNTEAFF. CDR3 DNA: TGTGCCAGGGGGACAGTGAACACTGAAGCTTTCTTT. J is TRBJ1-1 and V is TRBV2; 7 bases map to TRBD1. Unmatched junction bases numbered 1, after V lost 9 bases and J lost 0 bases. Germline loops: CDR1 SNHLY, CDR2 FYNNEI. The CDR3 runs to 12 residues.

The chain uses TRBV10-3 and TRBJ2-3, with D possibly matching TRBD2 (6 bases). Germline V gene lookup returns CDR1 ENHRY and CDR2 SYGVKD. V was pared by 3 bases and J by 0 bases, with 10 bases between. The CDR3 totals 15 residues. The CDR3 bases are TGTGCCATCAGTGAATGGGCGGGGAGCACAGATACGCAGTATTTT. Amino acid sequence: CAISEWAGSTDTQYF.

The CDR3 reads CASSPRTGGTNEKLFF. CDR3 sequence (DNA): TGCGCCAGCAGTCCTAGAACAGGGGGAACTAATGAAAAACTGTTTTTT. The chain is built from TRBV10-1 and TRBJ1-4, with 8 nucleotides matching TRBD1. The V segment lost 5 bases and the J segment 1 base; nucleotides outside the gene matches: 6. Looked up from germline, CDR1 is WNHNN and CDR2 is SYGVQD (reference sequence). The CDR3 sequence is 16 residues long.

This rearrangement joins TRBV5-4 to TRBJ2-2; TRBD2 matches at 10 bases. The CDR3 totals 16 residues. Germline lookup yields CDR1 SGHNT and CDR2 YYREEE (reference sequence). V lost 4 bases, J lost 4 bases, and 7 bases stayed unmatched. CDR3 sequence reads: CASSRWTSGVTGELFF. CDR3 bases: TGTGCCAGCAGCCGCTGGACTAGCGGAGTCACCGGGGAGCTGTTTTTT.

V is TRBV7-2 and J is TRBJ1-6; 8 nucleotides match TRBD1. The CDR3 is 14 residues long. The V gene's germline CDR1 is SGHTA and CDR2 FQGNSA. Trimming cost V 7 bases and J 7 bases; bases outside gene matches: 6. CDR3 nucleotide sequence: TGTGCCAGCATGGGCGACAGGGGCAATTCACCCCTCCACTTT. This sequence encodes CASMGDRGNSPLHF. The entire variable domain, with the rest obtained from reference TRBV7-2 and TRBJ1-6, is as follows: GAGVSQSPSNKVTEKGKDVELRCDPISGHTALYWYRQSLGQGLEFLIYFQGNSAPDKSGLPSDRFSAERTGGSVSTLTIQRTQQEDSAVYLCASMGDRGNSPLHFGNGTRLTVT.

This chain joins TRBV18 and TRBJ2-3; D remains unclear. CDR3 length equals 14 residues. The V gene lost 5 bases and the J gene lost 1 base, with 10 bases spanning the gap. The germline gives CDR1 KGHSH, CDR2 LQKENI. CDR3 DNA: TGTGCCAGCTCAGGTTTGCGCGGCACAGATACGCAGTATTTT. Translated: CASSGLRGTDTQYF.

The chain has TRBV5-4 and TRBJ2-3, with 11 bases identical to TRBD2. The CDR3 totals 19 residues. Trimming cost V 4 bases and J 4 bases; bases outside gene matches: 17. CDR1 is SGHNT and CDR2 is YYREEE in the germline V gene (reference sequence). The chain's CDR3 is CASSGRWVAGGPAADTQYF. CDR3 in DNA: TGTGCCAGCAGCGGACGGTGGGTAGCGGGAGGGCCCGCCGCAGATACGCAGTATTTT.

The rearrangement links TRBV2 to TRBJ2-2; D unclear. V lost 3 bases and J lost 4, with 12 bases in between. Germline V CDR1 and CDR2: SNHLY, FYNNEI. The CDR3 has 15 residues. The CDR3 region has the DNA TGTGCCAGCAGTGAGGGCCCCATAACCACCGGGGAGCTGTTTTTT. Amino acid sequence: CASSEGPITTGELFF.

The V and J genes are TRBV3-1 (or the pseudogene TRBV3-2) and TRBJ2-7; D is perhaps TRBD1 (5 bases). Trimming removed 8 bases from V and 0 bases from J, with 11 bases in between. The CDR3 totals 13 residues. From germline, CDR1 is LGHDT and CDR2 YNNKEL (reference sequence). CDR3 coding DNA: TGTGCCAGCGGTCGACAGTTCTCCTACGAGCAGTACTTC. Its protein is CASGRQFSYEQYF.

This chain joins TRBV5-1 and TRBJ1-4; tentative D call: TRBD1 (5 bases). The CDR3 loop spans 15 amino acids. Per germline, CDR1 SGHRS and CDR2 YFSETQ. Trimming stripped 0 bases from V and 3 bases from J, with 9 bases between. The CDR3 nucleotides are TGCGCCAGCAGCTTGGGACAGACCGCTAATGAAAAACTGTTTTTT. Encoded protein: CASSLGQTANEKLFF.

The DNA for the CDR3 is TGCAGCGTAGCCTGGACAGGGAACACTGAAGCTTTCTTT. Translating it yields CSVAWTGNTEAFF. This chain connects TRBV29-1 to TRBJ1-1; 7 bases are a match to TRBD1. The ends lost 6 bases at V and 1 base at J; junction bases unmatched: 5. Germline loops: CDR1 SQVTM, CDR2 ANQGSEA. The CDR3 extends over 13 amino acids.

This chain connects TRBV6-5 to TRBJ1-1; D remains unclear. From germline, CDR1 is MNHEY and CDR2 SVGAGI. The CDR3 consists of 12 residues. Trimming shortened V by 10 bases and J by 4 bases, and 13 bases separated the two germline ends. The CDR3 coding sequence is TGTGCCATAGGACGCCGGGGCACTGAAGCTTTCTTT. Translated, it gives CAIGRRGTEAFF.

CDR3 loop: CASRQSGRAPEQFF. The CDR3 nucleotides are TGTGCCAGCAGACAAAGCGGGAGGGCCCCCGAGCAGTTCTTC. The chain has TRBV3-1 (or the pseudogene TRBV3-2) and TRBJ2-1; 10 bases are shared with TRBD2. The germline V gene has CDR1 LGHDT and CDR2 YNNKEL (reference sequence). CDR3 length: 14 amino acids. V was pared by 6 bases and J by 10 bases, with 9 bases of the junction left unmatched.

Here the CDR3 reads CASSLHSLMPQHF. The CDR3 coding sequence is TGTGCCAGCAGTTTACACAGCCTAATGCCCCAGCATTTT. V is TRBV27 and J is TRBJ1-5; D is ambiguous. The germline gives CDR1 MNHEY, CDR2 SMNVEV (reference sequence). The V and J ends lost 2 bases and 9 bases respectively, with 11 bases between them. The CDR3 has 13 residues.

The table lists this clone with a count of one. CDR3: CASSLVGEGIGEQFF. Here the CDR3 DNA reads TGTGCCAGCAGCTTGGTGGGTGAGGGTATAGGGGAGCAGTTCTTC. J is TRBJ2-1 and V is TRBV11-2, with D perhaps TRBD2 (5 bases). V lost 3 bases and J lost 10, with 19 bases in between. CDR3 length: 15 amino acids. Germline assignment: CDR1 SGHAT and CDR2 FQNNGV.

CDR3 protein: CATQEGVHTDTQYF. The CDR3 DNA reads TGTGCCACCCAGGAAGGGGTCCACACAGATACGCAGTATTTT. V and J are TRBV7-9 and TRBJ2-3, with TRBD1 as a possible D gene (5 bases). CDR1 and CDR2 from the germline V gene are SEHNR and FQNEAQ (reference sequence). The V end lost 10 bases, the J end lost 2 bases, and 16 bases lay between the germline ends. The CDR3 is 14 amino acids. The full variable domain, completed using reference TRBV7-9 and TRBJ2-3, is DTGVSQNPRHKITKRGQNVTFRCDPISEHNRLYWYRQTLGQGPEFLTYFQNEAQLEKSRLLSDRFSAERPKGSFSTLEIQRTEQGDSAMYLCATQEGVHTDTQYFGPGTRLTVL.

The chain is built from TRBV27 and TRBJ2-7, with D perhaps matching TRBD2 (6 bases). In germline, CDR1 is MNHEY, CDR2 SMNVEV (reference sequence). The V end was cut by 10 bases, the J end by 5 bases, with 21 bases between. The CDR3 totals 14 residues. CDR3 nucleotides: TGTGCCACCCCGCACGGGGAGGCCAACAACGAGCAGTACTTC. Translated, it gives CATPHGEANNEQYF.

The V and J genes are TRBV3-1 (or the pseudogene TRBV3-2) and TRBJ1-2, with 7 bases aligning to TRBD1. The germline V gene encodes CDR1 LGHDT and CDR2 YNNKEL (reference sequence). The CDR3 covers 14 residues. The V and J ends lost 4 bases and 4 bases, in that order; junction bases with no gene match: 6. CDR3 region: CASSRTGALYGYTF. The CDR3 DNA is TGTGCCAGCAGCCGAACAGGGGCTCTCTATGGCTACACCTTC.

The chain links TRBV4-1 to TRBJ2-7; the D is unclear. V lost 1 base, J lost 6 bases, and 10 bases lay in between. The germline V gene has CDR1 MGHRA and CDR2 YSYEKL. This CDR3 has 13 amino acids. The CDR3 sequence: CASSQASLGEQYF. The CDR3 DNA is TGCGCCAGCAGCCAAGCAAGCCTCGGCGAGCAGTACTTC.

The CDR3, as DNA: TGTGCCAGCGACTTGTACACTGAAGCTTTCTTT. Its translation: CASDLYTEAFF. The chain links TRBV6-5 to TRBJ1-1; the D is unclear. V was clipped by 8 bases and J by 3 bases, with 7 bases between them. This CDR3 contains 11 residues. Per the germline V gene, CDR1 is MNHEY and CDR2 is SVGAGI.